The clone carrying this T cell receptor (beta chain) was observed a few times. The antigen remains unidentified. These data originate in a study of T-cell reconstitution after alpha-beta-depleted transplantation in children. Study-level findings and limits: From newly produced T cells came most of the T-cell counts and diversity one year after transplant. Surviving recipient T cells and thymic progenitors underlay high day-60 TCRbeta diversity in some patients. Several hundred expanded graft clones reportedly were the source of alpha-beta T cells about two months after transplant.

The CDR3 loop spans 17 amino acids. Germline V lookup: CDR1 LNHNV, CDR2 YYDKDF (reference sequence). V lost 1 base to trimming and J lost 0 bases; unmatched junction nucleotides: 5. Preparing the TCRbeta library involved the use of unique molecular identifiers. TCRdb used MiXCR to reprocess the PCR reads, holding one entry per CDR3 protein. This table holds approximately 1,000,000 distinct CDR3 sequences, about 29% found once. The rearrangement joins TRBV15 to TRBJ2-3; TRBD2 matches at 9 bases. The sequence came from a boy younger than two who had a stem cell transplant for SCID, so the T cells may come from the graft donor. The starting material was PBMCs, mostly from graft donor cells, obtained 360 days after TCRalphabeta/CD19-depleted stem cell transplant. CDR3 sequence (DNA): TGTGCCACCAGCAGAGGACTAGCGGTGACTAGCACAGATACGCAGTATTTT. Its protein product is CATSRGLAVTSTDTQYF.